These T cell receptor beta chains were read from a single sample in a study of blood T cell repertoires in COVID-19. Profiling relied on immunoSEQ multiplex PCR, and the TCRdb table lists in-frame clones only, not all of them. The table shows a few hundred thousand clones, with roughly 83% occurring only once. Sequencing was done on a sample of peripheral blood. These receptors were collected from a woman aged 45-60 years with acute or convalescent COVID-19. CDR3s include the opening cysteine and the closing phenylalanine or tryptophan. D genes are given only for firm matches. Rows may omit the clone size; those that give it use once, few, many or a size class.

J: TRBJ2-1; V: TRBV7-8; D: .; size: .; DNA: TGTGCCAGCAGCTTAAGTTCCGGGGCCTACAATGAGCAGTTCTTC; CDR3: CASSLSSGAYNEQFF
J: TRBJ2-7; V: TRBV9; D: .; size: .; DNA: TGTGCCAGCAGCACCTCCTCAGACGAGCAGTACTTC; CDR3: CASSTSSDEQYF
J: TRBJ2-2; V: TRBV7-2; D: .; size: .; DNA: TGTGCCAGCGGGGAAGGGGTGACCGGGGAGCTGTTTTTT; CDR3: CASGEGVTGELFF
J: TRBJ2-1; V: TRBV11-2; D: TRBD2; size: .; DNA: TGTGCCAGCAGCTTTTCCATGACTAGCGGGCATCTCTTC; CDR3: CASSFSMTSGHLF
J: TRBJ2-7; V: TRBV7-3; D: TRBD1; size: .; DNA: TGTGCCAGCAGCTTGATGGACAGGGGGCTTGTCGAGCAGTACTTC; CDR3: CASSLMDRGLVEQYF
J: TRBJ1-2; V: TRBV6-1; D: .; size: .; DNA: TGTGCCAGCAGGGAATTAATCAGAACAGCTAACTATGGCTACACCTTC; CDR3: CASRELIRTANYGYTF
J: TRBJ2-1; V: TRBV5-1; D: TRBD2; size: .; DNA: TGCGCCAGCAGCTATCGCGGGAGTACGTACAATGAGCAGTTCTTC; CDR3: CASSYRGSTYNEQFF
J: TRBJ1-4; V: TRBV3-1/TRBV3-2; D: .; size: .; DNA: TGTGCCAGCAGCCAAGTGGGGGGAGACGAAAAACTGTTTTTT; CDR3: CASSQVGGDEKLFF
J: TRBJ1-2; V: TRBV28; D: .; size: .; DNA: TGTGCCAGCAGTTGGGGAGACGGCTACACCTTC; CDR3: CASSWGDGYTF
J: TRBJ2-1; V: TRBV3-1/TRBV3-2; D: TRBD2; size: few; DNA: TGTGCCAGCAGCCAAGATCCTCTAGCGGGAGTCTACAATGAGCAGTTCTTC; CDR3: CASSQDPLAGVYNEQFF
J: TRBJ1-5; V: TRBV7-2; D: .; size: .; DNA: TGTGCCACCAGCCTATCCCGCCTGCAGCCCCAGCATTTT; CDR3: CATSLSRLQPQHF
J: TRBJ2-1; V: TRBV30; D: TRBD2; size: .; DNA: TGTGCCTGGAGTGGGCTGACTAGCGGGAGGAGGGGGGGCTACAATGAGCAGTTCTTC; CDR3: CAWSGLTSGRRGGYNEQFF
J: TRBJ2-1; V: TRBV7-6; D: TRBD2; size: .; DNA: TGTGCCAGCAGCTTAGATGGGCGGGAGGCCAATGAGCAGTTCTTC; CDR3: CASSLDGREANEQFF
J: TRBJ1-2; V: TRBV6-5; D: .; size: few; DNA: TGTGCCAGCAAGGGGACATCAAACTATGGCTACACCTTC; CDR3: CASKGTSNYGYTF
J: TRBJ1-1; V: TRBV12-3/TRBV12-4; D: TRBD1; size: .; DNA: TGTGCCAGCAGGAGGGGGCTCGACACTGAAGCTTTCTTT; CDR3: CASRRGLDTEAFF
J: TRBJ2-5; V: TRBV18; D: TRBD1; size: .; DNA: TGTGCCAGCTCACCGCAAGTCCCGGGACAGGTGTTCTTCCAAGAGACCCAGTACTTC; CDR3: CASSPQVPGQVFFQETQYF
J: TRBJ2-7; V: TRBV7-2; D: TRBD2; size: .; DNA: TGTGCCAGCAGCTTAACTAGCGGGAGTCTCTACGAGCAGTACTTC; CDR3: CASSLTSGSLYEQYF
J: TRBJ2-2; V: TRBV28; D: .; size: .; DNA: TGTGCCAGCAGTTACCGAGATTATAGGGGTACCGGGGAGCTGTTTTTT; CDR3: CASSYRDYRGTGELFF
J: TRBJ2-7; V: TRBV5-4; D: .; size: .; DNA: TGTGCCAGCAGCTTGGCGGCAGGGCCACTCTCCTACGAGCAGTACTTC; CDR3: CASSLAAGPLSYEQYF
J: TRBJ2-7; V: TRBV28; D: .; size: .; DNA: TGTGCCAGCAGTTCCACCATTGCGGGGACCTCCTACGAGCAGTACTTC; CDR3: CASSSTIAGTSYEQYF
J: TRBJ1-2; V: TRBV5-6; D: .; size: .; DNA: TGTGCCAGCAGCTTGGTCAGGGGCCGGGACTATGGCTACACCTTC; CDR3: CASSLVRGRDYGYTF
J: TRBJ1-4; V: TRBV2; D: TRBD1; size: .; DNA: TGTGCCAGCAGTGGTCGCATAGCCAGGGGGAATGAAAAACTGTTTTTT; CDR3: CASSGRIARGNEKLFF
J: TRBJ2-1; V: TRBV6-5; D: .; size: .; DNA: TGTGCCAGCAGACTAATTTCGGACTCCAATGAGCAGTTCTTC; CDR3: CASRLISDSNEQFF
J: TRBJ1-2; V: TRBV6-5; D: TRBD1; size: .; DNA: TGTGCCAGCAGCGAGACAGGGTGGGATCGGGGCGGCTACACCTTC; CDR3: CASSETGWDRGGYTF
J: TRBJ1-1; V: TRBV30; D: TRBD1; size: few; DNA: TGTGCCTGGAGGAAAGGAATCCTGACAGGGTCGGACACTGAAGCTTTCTTT; CDR3: CAWRKGILTGSDTEAFF
J: TRBJ1-3; V: TRBV3-1/TRBV3-2; D: .; size: once; DNA: TGTGCCAGCAGCCACGGTGGGGCCTCTGGAAACACCATATATTTT; CDR3: CASSHGGASGNTIYF
J: TRBJ2-7; V: TRBV29-1; D: TRBD2; size: .; DNA: TGCAGCGTTTATCTAGCGGGACGCCCCTACGAGCAGTACTTC; CDR3: CSVYLAGRPYEQYF
J: TRBJ1-2; V: TRBV24-1; D: TRBD1; size: once; DNA: TGTGCCACCAGTGATCGGACAGGAGGAGGCTACACCTTC; CDR3: CATSDRTGGGYTF
J: TRBJ2-7; V: TRBV6-1; D: .; size: .; DNA: TGTGCCAGCAGTGAAACTAGCTCCTACGAGCAGTACTTC; CDR3: CASSETSSYEQYF
J: TRBJ2-3; V: TRBV5-6; D: .; size: few; DNA: TGTGCCAGCAGCTTTGAGGGTGCGCAGTATTTT; CDR3: CASSFEGAQYF
J: TRBJ2-1; V: TRBV4-3; D: .; size: .; DNA: TGCGCCAGCAGCCAACAGGGGGGTCCCTACAATGAGCAGTTCTTC; CDR3: CASSQQGGPYNEQFF
J: TRBJ1-2; V: TRBV20-1; D: .; size: .; DNA: TGCAGTGCTAGTCCCTACCCCGGGGGAAACTATGGCTACACCTTC; CDR3: CSASPYPGGNYGYTF
J: TRBJ2-5; V: TRBV5-1; D: TRBD2; size: .; DNA: TGCGCCAGCAGCTTGACAACGGCGGGGGAAGAGACCCAGTACTTC; CDR3: CASSLTTAGEETQYF
J: TRBJ2-1; V: TRBV7-2; D: .; size: .; DNA: TGTGCCAGCAGCATGACTAACTACAATGAGCAGTTCTTC; CDR3: CASSMTNYNEQFF
J: TRBJ1-3; V: TRBV18; D: TRBD1; size: once; DNA: TGTGCCAGCTCGGCAGCAAAGGGGACAGACACCATATATTTT; CDR3: CASSAAKGTDTIYF
J: TRBJ1-6; V: TRBV2; D: TRBD1; size: .; DNA: TGTGCCAGCCTTCGGACAGGGGATTCACCCCTCCACTTT; CDR3: CASLRTGDSPLHF
J: TRBJ2-7; V: TRBV7-7; D: .; size: .; DNA: TGTGCTAGCAGCTTAGAGGCGGCAGGGATTGACGAGCAGTACTTC; CDR3: CASSLEAAGIDEQYF